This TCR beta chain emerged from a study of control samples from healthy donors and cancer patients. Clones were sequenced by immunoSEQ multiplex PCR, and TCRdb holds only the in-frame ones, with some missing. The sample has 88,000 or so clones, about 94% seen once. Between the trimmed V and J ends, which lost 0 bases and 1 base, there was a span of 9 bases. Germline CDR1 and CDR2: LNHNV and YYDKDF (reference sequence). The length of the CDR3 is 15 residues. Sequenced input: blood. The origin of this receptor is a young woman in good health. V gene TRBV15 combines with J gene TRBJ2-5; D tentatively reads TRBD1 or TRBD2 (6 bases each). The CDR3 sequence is CATSRDGGLQETQYF. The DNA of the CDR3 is TGTGCCACCAGCAGAGATGGGGGGCTCCAAGAGACCCAGTACTTC.